Listed below are T cell receptor beta chains from one sample, sequenced in a study of shared clonotypes between healthy human individuals. Only in-frame clones appear in the TCRdb table, and some are missing; sequencing was by immunoSEQ multiplex PCR. The sample contains 400,000 to 550,000 clones, 79% of which appear only once. Material for sequencing was PBMCs. These receptor sequences come from a woman aged 35 to 49 in good health. Some clones in this sample may be carry-over from other donors' samples. Each CDR3 is given with its conserved first and last residue. D genes are given only for firm matches. Size tells how often a clone was seen (once, few, many) or the class of an expanded clone, and some rows leave it out.

size	J	V	D	DNA	CDR3
.	TRBJ2-7	TRBV2	TRBD2	TGTGCCAGCGCTAGCGGGCCACAAGAGCAGTGCTTC	CASASGPQEQCF
.	TRBJ1-2	TRBV11-2	TRBD1	TGTGCCAGCAGCCTGGACAGGAATAACTATGGCTACACCTTC	CASSLDRNNYGYTF
.	TRBJ1-1	TRBV5-1	.	TGCGCCAGCAGCTCCCAGTTCGGGAACACTGAAGCTTTCTTT	CASSSQFGNTEAFF
few	TRBJ2-5	TRBV6-6	.	TGTGCCAGCAGTTACGGTAGGCTGGTGGAGACCCAGTACTTC	CASSYGRLVETQYF
few	TRBJ2-7	TRBV30	.	TGTGCCTGGAGCGACACGTCGACGGTAATGGACTTC	CAWSDTSTVMDF
once	TRBJ2-3	TRBV5-4	TRBD2	TGTGCCAGCAGCTTGGATAGCGGGAAGACAGATACGCAGTATTTT	CASSLDSGKTDTQYF
.	TRBJ2-3	TRBV5-4	TRBD2	TGTGCCAGCAGTACAGGGCCGGGACTAGAATCAGATACGCAGTATTTT	CASSTGPGLESDTQYF
once	TRBJ2-1	TRBV7-3	TRBD2	TGTGCCAGCAGCGCCGGGACTAGCGGTTACAATGAGCAGTTCTTC	CASSAGTSGYNEQFF
.	TRBJ1-5	TRBV19	TRBD1	TGTGCCAGTAGTATCTGGGGACAGGTCCATCAGCCCCAGCATTTT	CASSIWGQVHQPQHF
.	TRBJ1-1	TRBV29-1	.	TGCAGCGTTGAAGATAGGATCCGGCCTGAAGCTTTCTTT	CSVEDRIRPEAFF
.	TRBJ2-1	TRBV27	TRBD2	TGTGCCAGCAGTGTATTATCGGGACTAGTCGATGAGCAGTTCTTC	CASSVLSGLVDEQFF
.	TRBJ2-7	TRBV29-1	.	TGCAGCTTTCTGAAATCAGGGAGCGTCGAGCAGTACTTC	CSFLKSGSVEQYF
.	TRBJ1-1	TRBV25-1	.	TGTGCCAGCAGTGAACCGGACGATGAAGCTTTCTTT	CASSEPDDEAFF
.	TRBJ2-2	TRBV11-1	TRBD2	TGTGCCAGCAGCTCAAGTCGGGGGAGCGGGAGCACCGGGGAGCTGTTTTTT	CASSSSRGSGSTGELFF
.	TRBJ2-4	TRBV6-1	.	TGTGCCAGCAGTGCACAGGGCTTAGCCAAAAACATTCAGTACTTC	CASSAQGLAKNIQYF
.	TRBJ2-5	TRBV19	TRBD1	TGTGCCAGTACCCCGGACAGGGGAGAGACCCAGTACTTC	CASTPDRGETQYF
.	TRBJ1-4	TRBV6-6	TRBD1	TGTGCCAGCAGTTGGGGAAAGGGGGCGCCCGAAAAACTGTTTTTT	CASSWGKGAPEKLFF